This T cell receptor (beta chain) comes out of a study of early T cells in non-severe SARS-CoV-2 infection. The germline gives CDR1 MGHRA, CDR2 YSYEKL. The V segment lost 2 bases and the J segment 2 bases; nucleotides outside the gene matches: 10. The CDR3 is 17 residues long. This clonotype was counted many times. TCRdb re-called the 5' RACE reads through MiXCR, storing one row per CDR3 protein. The sample records about 29,000 distinct CDR3 sequences, approximately 5.2% being singletons. This TCR was recovered from an adult who was a healthcare worker with PCR-confirmed SARS-CoV-2 infection or an uninfected control (not recorded which). The rearrangement joins TRBV4-1 to TRBJ1-1; 8 bases map to TRBD1. The specimen sequenced was whole blood. The CDR3 region is CASSQPLTGELNTEAFF. Here the CDR3 DNA reads TGCGCCAGCAGCCAACCTCTGACAGGGGAGCTTAACACTGAAGCTTTCTTT.